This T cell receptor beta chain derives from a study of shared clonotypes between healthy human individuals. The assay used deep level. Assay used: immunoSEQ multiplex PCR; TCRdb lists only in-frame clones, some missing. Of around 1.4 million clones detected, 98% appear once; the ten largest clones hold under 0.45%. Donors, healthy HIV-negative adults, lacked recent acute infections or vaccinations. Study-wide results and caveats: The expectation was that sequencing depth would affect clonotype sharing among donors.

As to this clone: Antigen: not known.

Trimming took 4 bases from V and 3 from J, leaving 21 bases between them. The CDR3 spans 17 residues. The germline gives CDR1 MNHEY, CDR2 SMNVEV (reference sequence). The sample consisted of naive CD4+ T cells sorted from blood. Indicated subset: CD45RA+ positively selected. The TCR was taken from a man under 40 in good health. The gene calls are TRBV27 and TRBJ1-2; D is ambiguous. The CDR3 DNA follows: TGTGCCAGCAGTTCACCCTCCGGGCTGGGAAAAGACTATGGCTACACCTTC. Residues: CASSSPSGLGKDYGYTF.